These 32 T cell receptor beta chains were all obtained from the same sample, sequenced in a study of T-cell memory formation after mild COVID-19. Each CDR3 protein gets one entry after TCRdb re-called the 5' RACE reads with MiXCR. The data hold roughly 600,000 distinct CDR3 sequences, with 15% to 20% observed a single time. The source material was PBMCs or a T cell subset sorted from them (not recorded which). The receptors were gathered from an adult woman who had mild COVID-19 (a few samples of this study predate the infection). Cell type and time point are not known.

This clonotype has more than one count but fewer than ten. The gene calls are TRBV12-3 or TRBV12-4 and TRBJ2-5, with TRBD1 matching over 11 bases. Unmatched junction bases numbered 8, after V lost 4 bases and J lost 1 base. This CDR3 spans 17 amino acids. The CDR3 protein is CASSSPDRGPSQETQYF. The CDR3 DNA follows: TGTGCCAGCAGTTCTCCGGACAGGGGGCCTTCCCAAGAGACCCAGTACTTC.

This clonotype was seen at least ten times. The chain combines TRBV25-1 with TRBJ1-2, with 7 bases identical to TRBD1. This CDR3 spans 12 amino acids. Germline trimming cut 9 bases from V and 8 bases from J; bases unmatched to any gene: 9. CDR1 is MGHDK, CDR2 SYGVNS, per germline. The CDR3 loop reads CASNPGGEGYTF. The CDR3 DNA is TGTGCCAGTAACCCAGGGGGAGAGGGCTACACCTTC.

This clonotype showed up just a few times. The rearrangement joins TRBV5-6 to TRBJ1-6, with a tentative D call TRBD1 (5 bases). Trimming took off 7 bases at V and 3 bases at J, with 5 bases between the two ends. Germline CDR1 is SGHDT and CDR2 is YYEEEE. The CDR3 has 12 amino acids. The CDR3 DNA reads TGTGCCAGCGGACACTATAATTCACCCCTCCACTTT. Translating gives CASGHYNSPLHF.

The chain links TRBV6-5 to TRBJ2-7; 9 bases agree with TRBD2. Germline CDR1 and CDR2: MNHEY and SVGAGI. This CDR3 has 14 residues. Trimming took 6 bases from V and 4 from J; bases not matched to a gene: 7. The CDR3 here is CASRVGSGSYEQYF. The CDR3 DNA reads as TGTGCCAGCAGGGTGGGTAGCGGGAGTTACGAGCAGTACTTC.

The sample holds a few counts of this clonotype. The gene calls are TRBV3-1 and TRBJ2-1; 7 bases map to TRBD2. The CDR3 totals 15 residues. Germline V gene data show CDR1 as LGHDT and CDR2 as YNNKEL (reference sequence). Trimming cost V 8 bases and J 7 bases; bases outside gene matches: 14. CDR3 sequence reads: CASGPSSGATNEQFF. CDR3 in DNA: TGTGCCAGCGGACCTTCTAGCGGAGCTACAAATGAGCAGTTCTTC.

The V call is TRBV7-2, the J call TRBJ1-4; D gene ambiguous. Trimming removed 1 base from V and 8 bases from J, with 8 bases in between. CDR3 size: 13 residues. Germline assignment: CDR1 SGHTA and CDR2 FQGNSA. DNA of the CDR3: TGTGCCAGCAGCTTAGAAATCGAGGAAAAACTGTTTTTT. Amino acid sequence: CASSLEIEEKLFF.

This clonotype was recorded a few times. The chain is built from TRBV7-3 and TRBJ2-7; perhaps TRBD1 as D (5 bases). Germline lookup yields CDR1 SGHTA and CDR2 FQGTGA. Trimming pared 1 base from V and 4 bases from J, leaving 8 bases between. The CDR3 totals 13 residues. CDR3 DNA: TGTGCCAGCAGCTTAATTCAGGGATACGAGCAGTACTTC. This codes for CASSLIQGYEQYF.

This clonotype was counted between two and nine times. This chain joins TRBV3-1 and TRBJ2-1; 11 bases line up with TRBD2. The V and J ends lost 2 bases and 9 bases, in that order; junction bases with no gene match: 3. Germline V lookup: CDR1 LGHDT, CDR2 YNNKEL (reference sequence). The CDR3 runs to 14 residues. The CDR3 coding sequence is TGTGCCAGCAGCCAAACTAGCGGGAGTGGTGAGCAGTTCTTC. Amino acid sequence: CASSQTSGSGEQFF.

V usage is TRBV5-6 and J usage is TRBJ2-1; 12 positions agree with TRBD2. The germline V gene has CDR1 SGHDT and CDR2 YYEEEE. The CDR3 runs 17 residues. The junction had 10 bases not matched to a gene; V was cut back by 0 bases and J by 9 bases. The CDR3: CASSLVPLAGGPGEQFF. The CDR3 DNA sequence: TGTGCCAGCAGCTTGGTGCCGCTAGCGGGAGGGCCTGGTGAGCAGTTCTTC.

The chain recombines TRBV12-3 or TRBV12-4 with TRBJ1-2; 8 positions match TRBD1. V gave up 2 bases and J gave up 5 bases; unmatched junction bases: 4. The CDR3 is 14 residues long. CDR3 region: CASSLTQGAYGYTF. CDR3 nucleotide sequence: TGTGCCAGCAGTTTAACCCAGGGGGCATATGGCTACACCTTC.

This sequence joins TRBV6-5 and TRBJ2-7; D gene unclear. Per the germline V gene, CDR1 is MNHEY and CDR2 is SVGAGI. Trimming pared 5 bases from V and 7 bases from J, leaving 24 bases between. The CDR3 has 16 amino acids. In DNA form, the CDR3 reads TGTGCCAGCAGTACCGGAGCAGCCCAGTCTCCCTGGGAGCAGTACTTC. Translating it yields CASSTGAAQSPWEQYF.

This clonotype was counted many times. V usage is TRBV6-5 and J usage is TRBJ2-2; 7 bases agree with TRBD2. Trimming cost V 2 bases and J 5 bases; bases outside gene matches: 11. This CDR3 contains 17 residues. Germline V gives CDR1 MNHEY, CDR2 SVGAGI. The CDR3 bases are TGTGCCAGCAGTTACGTAGACCTAGCGGAGAAAACCGGGGAGCTGTTTTTT. Protein sequence: CASSYVDLAEKTGELFF.

The CDR3 loop reads CASSEGQGAGGYTF. The CDR3 bases are TGTGCCAGCAGCGAAGGACAGGGAGCAGGGGGCTACACCTTC. The chain carries TRBV7-8 and TRBJ1-2; 8 nucleotides agree with TRBD1. Germline V lookup: CDR1 SGHVS, CDR2 FQNEAQ. The CDR3 has 14 residues. J was trimmed by 8 bases and V by 5 bases; bases with no gene match: 10. The full variable domain, with the rest looked up from reference TRBV7-8 and TRBJ1-2, is GAGVSQSPRYKVAKRGQDVALRCDPISGHVSLFWYQQALGQGPEFLTYFQNEAQLDKSGLPSDRFFAERPEGSVSTLKIQRTQQEDSAVYLCASSEGQGAGGYTFGSGTRLTVV.

The rearrangement links TRBV27 to TRBJ2-1; 10 bases agree with TRBD1. CDR1 and CDR2 from the germline V gene are MNHEY and SMNVEV (reference sequence). V shed 6 bases and J 2 bases; nucleotides not matched to a gene: 4. CDR3 length equals 15 residues. The CDR3 region has the DNA TGTGCCAGCAGATCCGGGACAGGGGCCTACAATGAGCAGTTCTTC. This encodes CASRSGTGAYNEQFF.

CDR3 bases: TGCGCCAGCAGCCTAGCCGGGACGGCCGGGGGAGCTTTCTTT. Its protein is CASSLAGTAGGAFF. The genes are TRBV5-1 and TRBJ1-1; D may be TRBD1 (5 bases). Looked up from germline, CDR1 is SGHRS and CDR2 is YFSETQ. There are 14 residues in the CDR3. V lost 4 bases to trimming and J lost 10 bases, with 20 bases between them.

The genes are TRBV7-9 and TRBJ2-3; 7 positions match TRBD2. Per the germline V gene, CDR1 is SEHNR and CDR2 is FQNEAQ (reference sequence). This CDR3 region has 17 residues. Trimming took 1 base from V and 0 from J; bases not matched to a gene: 7. Written as DNA, the CDR3 is TGTGCCAGCAGCTTAGGTTATGCGGGAGATAGCACAGATACGCAGTATTTT. As protein: CASSLGYAGDSTDTQYF.

The chain is built from TRBV19 and TRBJ2-1; unclear D gene. The CDR3 runs to 15 residues. Germline V gene lookup returns CDR1 LNHDA and CDR2 SQIVND (reference sequence). Trimming took off 3 bases at V and 5 bases at J, with 14 bases between the two ends. Written as DNA, the CDR3 is TGTGCCAGTAGTATGGATCGCGGACGGAACAATGAGCAGTTCTTC. Translation: CASSMDRGRNNEQFF. Based on the CDR3 plus reference TRBV19 and TRBJ2-1, the full variable domain is DGGITQSPKYLFRKEGQNVTLSCEQNLNHDAMYWYRQDPGQGLRLIYYSQIVNDFQKGDIAEGYSVSREKKESFPLTVTSAQKNPTAFYLCASSMDRGRNNEQFFGPGTRLTVL.

This clonotype was found many times. The rearrangement uses TRBV4-2 and TRBJ2-3; no firm D call. From germline, CDR1 is LGHNA and CDR2 YNFKEQ. Trimming pared 1 base from V and 4 bases from J, leaving 3 bases between. CDR3 length: 12 amino acids. The CDR3 protein is CASSQGPDTQYF. CDR3 nucleotide sequence: TGTGCCAGCAGCCAAGGGCCAGATACGCAGTATTTT.

This clonotype was recorded a few times. The chain joins TRBV5-1 to TRBJ2-7; possible D gene TRBD1, 5 bases. The CDR3 length is 13 residues. With 6 bases removed from V and 3 bases from J, the gap between germline ends came to 13 bases. The V gene's germline CDR1 is SGHRS and CDR2 YFSETQ. CDR3 in DNA: TGCGCCAGCAAGTTAGGGGCGTTCTACGAGCAGTACTTC. Residues: CASKLGAFYEQYF. Full variable domain (outside the CDR3, taken from reference TRBV5-1 and TRBJ2-7): KAGVTQTPRYLIKTRGQQVTLSCSPISGHRSVSWYQQTPGQGLQFLFEYFSETQRNKGNFPGRFSGRQFSNSRSEMNVSTLELGDSALYLCASKLGAFYEQYFGPGTRLTVT.

This clonotype was detected a few times. J is TRBJ1-6 and V is TRBV18, with D possibly matching TRBD1 (5 bases). The CDR3 length is 15 residues. Germline V gene data show CDR1 as KGHSH and CDR2 as LQKENI. V was trimmed by 3 bases and J by 3 bases, leaving 9 bases between them. The CDR3 protein is CASSPGVVYNSPLHF. The CDR3 DNA follows: TGTGCCAGCTCACCGGGGGTTGTCTATAATTCACCCCTCCACTTT.

The chain carries TRBV5-5 and TRBJ1-5; no clear D. V gave up 2 bases and J gave up 0 bases, with 9 bases separating them. Germline CDR1 SGHKS, CDR2 YYEKEE (reference sequence). The length of the CDR3 is 15 residues. Written as DNA, the CDR3 is TGTGCCAGCAGCTTCCACGTGGGTAGCAATCAGCCCCAGCATTTT. This gives the protein CASSFHVGSNQPQHF.

This clonotype showed up just a few times. The chain carries TRBV7-9 and TRBJ1-1, with D unclear. Per the germline V gene, CDR1 is SEHNR and CDR2 is FQNEAQ (reference sequence). There are 12 residues in the CDR3. The V end was cut by 6 bases, the J end by 7 bases, with 12 bases between. CDR3 in amino acids: CASSPDKVEAFF. CDR3 bases: TGTGCCAGCAGTCCTGACAAGGTTGAAGCTTTCTTT.

This clonotype was picked up a small number of times. The V and J genes are TRBV29-1 and TRBJ1-1; the D is unclear. V shed 1 base and J shed 8 bases, with 8 bases lying between them. The CDR3 loop spans 11 amino acids. Germline V gene lookup returns CDR1 SQVTM and CDR2 ANQGSEA. The CDR3 protein is CSVEVRGEAFF. The CDR3 DNA reads as TGCAGCGTTGAAGTTCGGGGAGAAGCTTTCTTT.

The DNA of the CDR3 is TGCGCCAGCAGCCAGGGGACAGAGGAAGCAGAAAAACTGTTTTTT. Translated, it gives CASSQGTEEAEKLFF. J is TRBJ1-4 and V is TRBV4-3, with 7 bases identical to TRBD1. The germline CDR1 and CDR2 sequences are LGHNA and YSLEER. The CDR3 consists of 15 residues. Trimming took 3 bases from V and 8 from J; bases not matched to a gene: 9.

The chain couples TRBV9 to TRBJ1-1; D is unclear. Trimming took off 4 bases at V and 1 base at J, with 11 bases between the two ends. In germline, CDR1 is SGDLS, CDR2 YYNGEE. This CDR3 comprises 14 residues. CDR3 sequence: CASSTHLGNTEAFF. The CDR3 coding sequence is TGTGCCAGCAGCACTCACCTGGGGAACACTGAAGCTTTCTTT.

This chain links TRBV9 with TRBJ1-2; TRBD1 matches at 8 bases. V was clipped by 3 bases and J by 8 bases; unmatched bases: 9. Germline V gives CDR1 SGDLS, CDR2 YYNGEE. This CDR3 has 14 residues. The CDR3 sequence: CASSAATGAWGYTF. DNA of the CDR3: TGTGCCAGCAGCGCAGCGACAGGGGCGTGGGGCTACACCTTC.

The chain has TRBV4-1 and TRBJ2-1; D is perhaps TRBD2 (5 bases). The CDR3 length is 16 residues. V was clipped by 0 bases and J by 2 bases, with 11 bases between them. Germline CDR1 is MGHRA and CDR2 is YSYEKL. CDR3 sequence reads: CASSQDEEVTYNEQFF. The CDR3 nucleotides are TGCGCCAGCAGCCAAGATGAGGAGGTCACCTACAATGAGCAGTTCTTC.

The J gene is TRBJ2-5, the V gene TRBV4-1; D gene ambiguous. Germline-derived CDR1 and CDR2 are MGHRA and YSYEKL. V gave up 5 bases and J gave up 1 base, with 8 bases separating them. This CDR3 has 13 amino acids. CDR3 loop: CASSVLGQETQYF. CDR3 in DNA: TGCGCCAGCAGCGTTCTAGGCCAAGAGACCCAGTACTTC.

The J gene is TRBJ2-3, the V gene TRBV24-1; D remains unclear. This CDR3 is built from 14 residues. Per germline, CDR1 KGHDR and CDR2 SFDVKD. Trimming removed 0 bases from V and 4 bases from J, with 7 bases in between. This CDR3 is CATSDLLLPDTQYF. The CDR3 DNA reads TGTGCCACCAGTGATTTGCTTCTCCCAGATACGCAGTATTTT.

Only a few counts were recorded for this clonotype. This chain joins TRBV7-2 and TRBJ2-5; the D is unclear. With 2 bases removed from V and 0 bases from J, the gap between germline ends came to 7 bases. Germline V gives CDR1 SGHTA, CDR2 FQGNSA. CDR3 length equals 14 residues. CDR3 coding DNA: TGTGCCAGCAGCTTACGGCTGTACCAAGAGACCCAGTACTTC. Translation: CASSLRLYQETQYF.

CDR3 bases: TGTGCCAGCAGCTTATCCCCCGGGAGAGGGGAGACCCAGTACTTC. Amino acids: CASSLSPGRGETQYF. The rearrangement links TRBV7-2 to TRBJ2-5; a possible D gene is TRBD2 (6 bases). The length of the CDR3 is 15 residues. The V gene lost 2 bases and the J gene lost 5 bases, with 15 bases spanning the gap. Germline V gives CDR1 SGHTA, CDR2 FQGNSA.

This clonotype was seen a handful of times. This chain uses TRBV6-5 with TRBJ1-5; D might be TRBD1 (6 bases). The ends were cut back, 10 bases at V and 7 bases at J, with 20 bases in the middle. This CDR3 comprises 14 residues. Germline CDR1 MNHEY, CDR2 SVGAGI. This CDR3 reads CATSTAGAGQPQHF. CDR3 nucleotide sequence: TGTGCCACCTCGACGGCAGGGGCAGGACAGCCCCAGCATTTT.